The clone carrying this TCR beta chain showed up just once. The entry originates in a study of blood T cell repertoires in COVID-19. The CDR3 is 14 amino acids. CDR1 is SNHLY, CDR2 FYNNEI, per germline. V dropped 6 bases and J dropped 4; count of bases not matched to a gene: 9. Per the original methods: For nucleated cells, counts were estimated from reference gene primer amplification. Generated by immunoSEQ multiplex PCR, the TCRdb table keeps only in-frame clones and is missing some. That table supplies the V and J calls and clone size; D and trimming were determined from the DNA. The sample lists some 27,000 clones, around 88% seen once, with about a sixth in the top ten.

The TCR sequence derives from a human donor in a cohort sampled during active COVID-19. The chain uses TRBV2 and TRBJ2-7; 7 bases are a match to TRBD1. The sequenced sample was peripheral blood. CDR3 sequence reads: CASRESRDRYEQYF. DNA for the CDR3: TGTGCCAGCAGGGAAAGCCGGGACAGATACGAGCAGTACTTC.